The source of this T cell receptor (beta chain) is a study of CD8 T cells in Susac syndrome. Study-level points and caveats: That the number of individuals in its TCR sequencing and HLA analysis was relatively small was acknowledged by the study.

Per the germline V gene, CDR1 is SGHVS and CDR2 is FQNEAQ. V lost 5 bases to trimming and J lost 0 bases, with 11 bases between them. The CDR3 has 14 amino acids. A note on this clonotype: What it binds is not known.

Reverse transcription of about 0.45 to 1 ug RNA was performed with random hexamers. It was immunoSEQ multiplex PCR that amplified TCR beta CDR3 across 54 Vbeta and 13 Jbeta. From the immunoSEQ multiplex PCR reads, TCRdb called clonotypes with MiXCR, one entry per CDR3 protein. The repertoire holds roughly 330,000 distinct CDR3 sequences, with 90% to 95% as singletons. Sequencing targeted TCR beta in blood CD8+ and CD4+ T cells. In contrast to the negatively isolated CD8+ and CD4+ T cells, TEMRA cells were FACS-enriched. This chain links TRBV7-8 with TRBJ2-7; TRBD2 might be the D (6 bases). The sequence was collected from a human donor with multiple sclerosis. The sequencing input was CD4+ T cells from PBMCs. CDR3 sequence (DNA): TGTGCCAGCAGCCACGGGACTTACTCCTACGAGCAGTACTTC. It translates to CASSHGTYSYEQYF.